What follows are 32 T cell receptor beta chains derived from one specimen sequenced in a study of T-cell reconstitution after alpha-beta-depleted transplantation in children. The TCRbeta library was prepared with unique molecular identifiers. Using its own MiXCR run on the PCR reads, TCRdb lists one record per CDR3 protein. The sample records hundreds of thousands of distinct CDR3 sequences, 23% being singletons. Material: PBMCs, mostly from graft donor cells, obtained 360 days after TCRalphabeta/CD19-depleted stem cell transplant. The receptors shown here come from a boy in the first two years of life who had a stem cell transplant for acute myeloid leukemia, so the T cells may come from the graft donor.

This chain joins TRBV12-3 or TRBV12-4 and TRBJ2-7; unclear D gene. CDR3 length: 12 residues. Trimming took off 5 bases at V and 3 bases at J, with 8 bases between the two ends. CDR3 DNA: TGTGCCAGCAGTCTGATGCTCTACGAGCAGTACTTC. Residues: CASSLMLYEQYF.

This clonotype was found a few times. The V call is TRBV27, the J call TRBJ1-1; a possible D gene is TRBD1 (6 bases). The CDR3 consists of 13 residues. Germline V gene sequence: CDR1 MNHEY, CDR2 SMNVEV (reference sequence). V was clipped by 8 bases and J by 9 bases, with 19 bases between them. The CDR3 loop is CASRLSGQTKAFF. The CDR3 DNA reads TGTGCCAGCCGTCTGTCAGGACAGACTAAAGCTTTCTTT.

This rearrangement joins TRBV21-1 to TRBJ2-7; the D call TRBD1 from the table was never checked on the DNA. TRBV21-1 is recorded as a pseudogene. This CDR3 spans 14 amino acids. The CDR3 sequence is CASSSVTGSYEQYV. The CDR3 DNA reads as TGTGCCAGCAGCTCGGTGACAGGCTCCTACGAGCAGTACGTC.

The chain couples TRBV20-1 to TRBJ1-2; D might be TRBD1 (6 bases). Germline CDR1 reads DFQATT; CDR2 reads SNEGSKA (reference sequence). The CDR3 covers 14 residues. Trimming removed 6 bases at V and 0 bases at J, with 14 bases between. CDR3 protein: CSALADSANYGYTF. Written as DNA, the CDR3 is TGCAGTGCCCTGGCGGACAGCGCTAACTATGGCTACACCTTC.

The chain couples TRBV10-1 to TRBJ2-1, with D hard to call. Germline CDR1 is WNHNN and CDR2 is SYGVQD (reference sequence). This CDR3 region has 11 residues. V gave up 4 bases and J gave up 12 bases, with 10 bases separating them. The CDR3 DNA sequence: TGCGCCAGCAGTGGTTTGGCCAGGCAGTTCTTC. The encoded protein is CASSGLARQFF.

In its sample, this clonotype was seen many times. The J gene is TRBJ2-3, the V gene TRBV4-3; 14 positions agree with TRBD2. CDR3 length: 19 amino acids. Germline CDR1 is LGHNA and CDR2 is YSLEER. Losses at the gene ends were 4 bases for V and 1 base for J; bases not matched to a gene: 10. The CDR3 DNA sequence: TGCGCCAGCAGCCGCCTTTCCGGGACTAGCGGGGGTGGCACAGATACGCAGTATTTT. Protein sequence: CASSRLSGTSGGGTDTQYF.

The table lists this clonotype with a few counts. The chain couples TRBV27 to TRBJ2-5, with a possible D match to TRBD1 (5 bases). The CDR3 loop spans 16 amino acids. With 0 bases removed from V and 2 bases from J, the gap between germline ends came to 13 bases. The V gene's germline CDR1 is MNHEY and CDR2 SMNVEV (reference sequence). For the CDR3, the DNA is TGTGCCAGCAGTTTATCTCCTCGGACACCACAAGAGACCCAGTACTTC. This gives the protein CASSLSPRTPQETQYF.

CDR3 sequence reads: CSARPLLAGGQETQYF. The CDR3 DNA reads TGCAGTGCTAGGCCCCTCCTAGCGGGGGGCCAAGAGACCCAGTACTTC. The chain is built from TRBV20-1 and TRBJ2-5, with 11 bases matching TRBD2. This CDR3 is built from 16 residues. Germline V lookup: CDR1 DFQATT, CDR2 SNEGSKA (reference sequence). Trimming removed 3 bases from V and 1 base from J; junction bases left unmatched: 7.

Comment on this clonotype: Given a much more abundant clone one base away, this may be a read error. This chain links TRBV20-1 with TRBJ1-1; D ambiguous. Germline values: CDR1 DFQATT, CDR2 SNEGSKA (reference sequence). The CDR3 extends over 15 amino acids. CDR3 sequence (DNA): TGCAGTGCTAGAATCTTGACGGACTCGAACACTGGAGCTTTCTTT. Translation gives CSARILTDSNTGAFF.

The chain couples TRBV3-1 to TRBJ1-1, with TRBD1 matching 8 bases. Germline values: CDR1 LGHDT, CDR2 YNNKEL (reference sequence). Unmatched junction bases numbered 8, after V lost 4 bases and J lost 4 bases. The CDR3 has 15 residues. The CDR3 sequence: CASSPPRTGSTEAFF. The CDR3, as DNA: TGTGCCAGCAGCCCCCCCAGGACAGGGAGCACTGAAGCTTTCTTT.

The rearrangement links TRBV5-4 to TRBJ2-3, with 8 bases fitting TRBD1. CDR1 and CDR2 from the germline V gene are SGHNT and YYREEE (reference sequence). CDR3 length: 16 residues. V lost 0 bases to trimming and J lost 5 bases; unmatched junction nucleotides: 8. CDR3 nucleotide sequence: TGTGCCAGCAGCTTGGGACAGGGGTCTATCGGAGATACGCAGTATTTT. Translation gives CASSLGQGSIGDTQYF.

This clonotype has just a few counts. The chain is built from TRBV12-3 or TRBV12-4 and TRBJ1-4, with D hard to call. This CDR3 comprises 14 residues. Trimming cost V 4 bases and J 1 base, with 7 bases left between them. The CDR3 DNA reads TGTGCCAGCAGTTCTTTCGGAACTAATGAAAAACTGTTTTTT. It is translated as CASSSFGTNEKLFF.

This clonotype was recorded many times. The chain combines TRBV29-1 with TRBJ1-2, with a tentative D call TRBD1 (6 bases). This CDR3 has 11 residues. Trimming took off 7 bases at V and 3 bases at J, with 9 bases between the two ends. Germline CDR1 SQVTM, CDR2 ANQGSEA. The CDR3 loop is CSGYRDYGYTF. The DNA for the CDR3 is TGCAGCGGTTACAGGGACTATGGCTACACCTTC.

This clonotype has ten or more counts. The chain has TRBV7-9 and TRBJ2-2, with D perhaps TRBD1 (5 bases). Germline-derived CDR1 and CDR2 are SEHNR and FQNEAQ (reference sequence). V was shortened by 2 bases and J by 2 bases, with 24 bases between the two germline ends. This CDR3 is 20 amino acids long. The CDR3 nucleotides read TGTGCCAGCAGCTTATTCCCCTCCCGGACATCGTCGCGAAACACCGGGGAGCTGTTTTTT. Protein: CASSLFPSRTSSRNTGELFF. The whole variable domain, filled in from reference TRBV7-9 and TRBJ2-2, reads DTGVSQNPRHKITKRGQNVTFRCDPISEHNRLYWYRQTLGQGPEFLTYFQNEAQLEKSRLLSDRFSAERPKGSFSTLEIQRTEQGDSAMYLCASSLFPSRTSSRNTGELFFGEGSRLTVL.

This clonotype was observed many times. Here the CDR3 DNA reads TGCAGTGCTAGTTCGGGGGGCGATGGCTACACCTTC. Its protein is CSASSGGDGYTF. V is TRBV20-1 and J is TRBJ1-2, with D perhaps matching TRBD1 (6 bases). From germline, CDR1 is DFQATT and CDR2 SNEGSKA (reference sequence). The CDR3 has 12 residues. Trimming left V 3 bases short and J 6 bases short, with 11 bases between.

This clonotype was seen more than once but under ten times. The CDR3: CASSDPQGMEDEQFF. CDR3 nucleotide sequence: TGCGCCAGCAGTGACCCACAGGGGATGGAGGATGAGCAGTTCTTC. The chain links TRBV10-1 to TRBJ2-1; 7 nucleotides agree with TRBD1. Unmatched junction bases numbered 10, after V lost 3 bases and J lost 8 bases. This CDR3 has 15 amino acids. Germline V gene lookup returns CDR1 WNHNN and CDR2 SYGVQD (reference sequence).

This clonotype was seen a few times. CDR3 bases: TGTGCCAGCAGTTTATGGGGACGGAACAATGAGCAGTTCTTC. This codes for CASSLWGRNNEQFF. The chain links TRBV27 to TRBJ2-1; either TRBD1 or TRBD2 may fit D (5 bases each). This CDR3 is built from 14 residues. Germline V gene data show CDR1 as MNHEY and CDR2 as SMNVEV (reference sequence). With 1 base removed from V and 5 bases from J, the gap between germline ends came to 9 bases.

This clonotype was detected ten times or more. The chain carries TRBV9 and TRBJ2-5, with 9 bases that match TRBD2. V shed 3 bases and J 0 bases; nucleotides not matched to a gene: 0. Germline V gives CDR1 SGDLS, CDR2 YYNGEE. This CDR3 has 14 residues. The CDR3 region is CASSASGDQETQYF. The CDR3 coding sequence is TGTGCCAGCAGCGCTAGCGGGGACCAAGAGACCCAGTACTTC.

The chain recombines TRBV5-1 with TRBJ2-7; possibly TRBD1 for D (6 bases). The V gene's germline CDR1 is SGHRS and CDR2 YFSETQ. Trimming took 2 bases from V and 3 from J, leaving 18 bases between them. The CDR3 extends over 16 amino acids. DNA of the CDR3: TGCGCCAGCAGCTTAAGCATACCAAGGGGGAACTACGAGCAGTACTTC. This encodes CASSLSIPRGNYEQYF. The full variable domain, in which reference TRBV5-1 and TRBJ2-7 provide the parts outside the CDR3, is KAGVTQTPRYLIKTRGQQVTLSCSPISGHRSVSWYQQTPGQGLQFLFEYFSETQRNKGNFPGRFSGRQFSNSRSEMNVSTLELGDSALYLCASSLSIPRGNYEQYFGPGTRLTVT.

This clonotype was seen only a few times. The rearrangement joins TRBV9 to TRBJ2-4, with D possibly being TRBD1 (6 bases). Per germline, CDR1 SGDLS and CDR2 YYNGEE. This CDR3 is built from 17 residues. The V and J ends lost 0 bases and 3 bases respectively, with 16 bases between them. The CDR3 DNA sequence: TGTGCCAGCAGCGTAGACCCCGGGACAAAGGGCAAAAACATTCAGTACTTC. Its translation: CASSVDPGTKGKNIQYF.

This clonotype was picked up many times. The chain is built from TRBV10-3 and TRBJ1-1; TRBD1 agrees at 8 bases. Losses at the gene ends were 6 bases for V and 4 bases for J; bases not matched to a gene: 7. Per the germline V gene, CDR1 is ENHRY and CDR2 is SYGVKD. There are 14 residues in the CDR3. CDR3 DNA sequence: TGTGCCATCAGGGACAGGGCCGAGGTCACTGAAGCTTTCTTT. This codes for CAIRDRAEVTEAFF.

J is TRBJ2-7 and V is TRBV20-1; the match to TRBD2 covers 7 bases. The germline V gene encodes CDR1 DFQATT and CDR2 SNEGSKA (reference sequence). The CDR3 runs to 14 residues. V was pared by 3 bases and J by 4 bases, with 9 bases of the junction left unmatched. The CDR3 nucleotides read TGCAGTGCTAGCGCCGAGGAGGGAGGGTACGAGCAGTACTTC. Protein sequence: CSASAEEGGYEQYF.

This clonotype was counted between two and nine times. The chain joins TRBV10-1 to TRBJ2-3, with no clear D. With 6 bases removed from V and 2 bases from J, the gap between germline ends came to 15 bases. The CDR3 is 15 residues long. Germline V gene data show CDR1 as WNHNN and CDR2 as SYGVQD (reference sequence). CDR3 nucleotide sequence: TGCGCCAGCAGCCTTTCCATAGGGTCCACAGATACGCAGTATTTT. This codes for CASSLSIGSTDTQYF.

This clonotype was observed a single time. The chain joins TRBV7-9 to TRBJ2-2, with D unclear. The CDR3 covers 14 residues. V was trimmed by 5 bases and J by 5 bases, leaving 12 bases between them. The germline V gene has CDR1 SEHNR and CDR2 FQNEAQ (reference sequence). The CDR3 spells CASSRPSETGELFF. DNA for the CDR3: TGTGCCAGCAGCCGCCCCAGCGAGACCGGGGAGCTGTTTTTT.

The chain employs TRBV6-1 and TRBJ1-1; TRBD1 might be the D (5 bases). The V gene lost 5 bases and the J gene lost 0 bases, with 10 bases spanning the gap. Germline values: CDR1 MNHNS, CDR2 SASEGT. There are 14 residues in the CDR3. The CDR3 reads CASSQTDMNTEAFF. The CDR3 region has the DNA TGTGCCAGCAGTCAGACAGATATGAACACTGAAGCTTTCTTT.

The table lists this clonotype with many counts. This sequence joins TRBV29-1 and TRBJ2-3; 9 nucleotides agree with TRBD2. The ends lost 3 bases at V and 2 bases at J; junction bases unmatched: 9. CDR1 is SQVTM, CDR2 ANQGSEA, per germline. The CDR3 runs to 16 residues. CDR3 protein: CSVDPSGVPNTDTQYF. CDR3 coding DNA: TGCAGCGTTGACCCTAGCGGGGTACCGAACACAGATACGCAGTATTTT.

This clonotype was found a few times. The chain links TRBV30 to TRBJ2-1; 8 bases are shared with TRBD2. This CDR3 spans 13 amino acids. V dropped 2 bases and J dropped 6; count of bases not matched to a gene: 3. Germline V lookup: CDR1 GTSNPN, CDR2 SVGIG (reference sequence). This chain's CDR3 is CAWSPSGSNEQFF. The CDR3 region has the DNA TGTGCCTGGAGTCCGAGCGGGAGCAATGAGCAGTTCTTC. Drawing the rest from reference TRBV30 and TRBJ2-1, the complete variable domain is SQTIHQWPATLVQPVGSPLSLECTVEGTSNPNLYWYRQAAGRGLQLLFYSVGIGQISSEVPQNLSASRPQDRQFILSSKKLLLSDSGFYLCAWSPSGSNEQFFGPGTRLTVL.

This clonotype was seen repeatedly, ten times or more. The gene calls are TRBV19 and TRBJ1-3; D call uncertain. The germline V gene has CDR1 LNHDA and CDR2 SQIVND (reference sequence). The CDR3 runs 14 residues. The V and J ends lost 7 bases and 0 bases respectively, with 10 bases between them. The CDR3: CASNIYGSGNTIYF. The CDR3 DNA sequence: TGTGCCAGTAATATTTATGGCTCTGGAAACACCATATATTTT.

In its sample, this clonotype was seen many times. The genes are TRBV20-1 and TRBJ1-5, with 8 positions matching TRBD1. J gave up 1 base and V 5 bases, and 4 bases lay outside the gene matches. Germline values: CDR1 DFQATT, CDR2 SNEGSKA (reference sequence). The length of the CDR3 is 14 residues. CDR3 nucleotide sequence: TGCAGTGCTTACGACAGGGGAAGCAATCAGCCCCAGCATTTT. Translated, it gives CSAYDRGSNQPQHF.

This clonotype has just a few counts. This rearrangement joins TRBV7-9 to TRBJ2-3; 11 bases agree with TRBD2. CDR1 is SEHNR, CDR2 FQNEAQ, per germline (reference sequence). J gave up 5 bases and V 5 bases, and 6 bases lay outside the gene matches. The CDR3 runs 15 residues. CDR3 nucleotide sequence: TGTGCCAGCAGCCCAACTAGCGGGGGACTAGATACGCAGTATTTT. Protein: CASSPTSGGLDTQYF.

The V and J genes are TRBV6-5 and TRBJ1-2; D uncertain. Trimming cost V 2 bases and J 8 bases, with 21 bases left between them. The CDR3 runs 16 residues. Germline assignment: CDR1 MNHEY and CDR2 SVGAGI. Here the CDR3 DNA reads TGTGCCAGCAGTTACGAAGGCACGGTGGGAGGAGGGGGCTACACCTTC. This translates into CASSYEGTVGGGGYTF.

This clonotype was found many times. In DNA form, the CDR3 reads TGTGCCAGCAGTCTCAGCGGGGGGGCCAGAGAGACCCAGTACTTC. Its protein product is CASSLSGGARETQYF. V is TRBV12-3 or TRBV12-4 and J is TRBJ2-5, with 10 bases that match TRBD2. After removal of 5 bases from V and 4 bases from J, the junction contained 7 bases not matched to a gene. This CDR3 spans 15 amino acids.